This T cell receptor (beta chain) was documented in a study of cytomegalovirus exposure and HLA in healthy donors (dated by TCRdb to 2015 to 2018). For the study in its entirety: According to a later analysis, one platform produced both the 100 to 150 validation repertoires and the 720 or so repertoires of the first cohort. The study combined high-throughput TCR immunosequencing, statistical association of individual TCRs with disease status, and machine learning to predict cytomegalovirus infection status. The study aimed to test whether cataloging public T cell receptors could reveal signatures of past pathogen exposure. A separate validation cohort of over a hundred different subjects was used in addition to the 666-subject first cohort.

Separate from the roughly 700-subject first cohort, the validation cohort of about 120 subjects was the group to which the donors belonged. As regards this clone: The clone's antigen remains unknown. No clone much larger than this one lies a single base away; base qualities are absent. Other DNA sequences of this sample code for an identical CDR3.

Study-wide conclusions, independent of this receptor: In the study, approximately 150 TCR beta chains were listed as associated with cytomegalovirus. In vitro tests confirmed that a few of the cytomegalovirus-associated TCR beta chains recognize cytomegalovirus antigens. All 110 or so repertoires were used to score co-occurrence in the validation cohort in a later analysis, because that analysis had no HLA typing for the cohort. It was suggested by the authors that the approach could potentially be generalized to other disease states and immunological phenotypes. Of the cluster scores, roughly 95% were above 0 in a later analysis, which found that TCRs clustered in the first cohort also tended to co-occur in the approximately 130 validation repertoires. Across donors, most TCR sequences were observed very rarely, whereas some public TCRs were present in many individuals. The classifier was reported to diagnose cytomegalovirus status with high specificity and sensitivity in both the original cohort and the validation cohort.

Libraries were built with the immunoSEQ multiplex PCR assay. Concerning the study's data processing: To diagnose cytomegalovirus status from the catalog of TCR beta chain sequences, a statistical classification framework was built. This immuneACCESS table, as held by TCRdb, lists in-frame sequences with V and J called but not all clones. Of the missing ones, under half trace to an unresolved V gene in checked studies; the others have no known cause. V and J calls and clone size are given by that table; D and trimming were obtained from the DNA. The table for this sample lists approximately 260,000 clones; 70% to 90% of them were counted only once. About 1% of the sample is held by the ten biggest clonotypes. The sequenced sample was PBMCs. This sequence was found in a woman between 18 and 29 years old in good health and CMV-seronegative.

CDR3 loop: CASSLGGLTDTQYF. Read as DNA, the sequence is TGTGCCAGCAGCTTGGGGGGCCTCACAGATACGCAGTATTTT. The chain joins TRBV5-4 to TRBJ2-3, with TRBD1 perhaps the D gene, on 5 matching bases. The CDR3 starts with the cysteine, ends with the phenylalanine, and has 14 residues. The sequence is cut down to CDR3 DNA, 42 bases in frame from base 1. The germline V gene (reference sequence) sets CDR1 to SGHNT and CDR2 to YYREEE. Between the V and J ends, shortened by 0 bases and 2 bases respectively, the junction contains 7 bases.